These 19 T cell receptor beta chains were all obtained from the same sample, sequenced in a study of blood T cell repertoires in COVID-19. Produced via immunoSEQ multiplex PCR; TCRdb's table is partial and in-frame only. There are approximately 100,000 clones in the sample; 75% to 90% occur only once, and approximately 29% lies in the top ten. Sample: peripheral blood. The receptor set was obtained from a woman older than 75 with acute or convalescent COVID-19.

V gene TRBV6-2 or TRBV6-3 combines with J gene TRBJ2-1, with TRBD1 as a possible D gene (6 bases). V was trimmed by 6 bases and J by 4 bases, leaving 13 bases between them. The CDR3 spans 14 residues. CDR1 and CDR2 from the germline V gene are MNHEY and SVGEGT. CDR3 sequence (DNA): TGTGCCAGCAGCACACTGGACAGTTACAATGAGCAGTTCTTC. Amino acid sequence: CASSTLDSYNEQFF.

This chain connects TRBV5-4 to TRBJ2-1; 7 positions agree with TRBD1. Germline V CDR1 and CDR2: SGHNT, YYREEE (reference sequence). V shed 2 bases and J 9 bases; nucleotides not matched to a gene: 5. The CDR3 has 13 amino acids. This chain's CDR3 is CASSLLGGGEQFF. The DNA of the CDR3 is TGTGCCAGCAGCTTACTAGGGGGCGGTGAGCAGTTCTTC.

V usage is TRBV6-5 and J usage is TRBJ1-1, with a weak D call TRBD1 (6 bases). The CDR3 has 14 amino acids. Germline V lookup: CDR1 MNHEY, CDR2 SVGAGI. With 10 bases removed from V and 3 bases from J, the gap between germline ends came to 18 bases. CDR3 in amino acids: CATLGPTGYTEAFF. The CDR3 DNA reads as TGTGCCACCCTCGGCCCTACAGGGTACACTGAAGCTTTCTTT.

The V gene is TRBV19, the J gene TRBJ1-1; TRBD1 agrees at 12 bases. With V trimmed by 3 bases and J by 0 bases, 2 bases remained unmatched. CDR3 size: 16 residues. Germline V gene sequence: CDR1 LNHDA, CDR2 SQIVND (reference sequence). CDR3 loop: CASSMGTGGLNTEAFF. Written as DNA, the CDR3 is TGTGCCAGTAGTATGGGGACAGGGGGCCTGAACACTGAAGCTTTCTTT.

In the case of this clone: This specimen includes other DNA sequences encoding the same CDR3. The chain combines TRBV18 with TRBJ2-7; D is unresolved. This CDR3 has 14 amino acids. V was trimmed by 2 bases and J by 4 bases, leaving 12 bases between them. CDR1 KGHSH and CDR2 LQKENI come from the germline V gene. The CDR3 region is CASSPSSGGYEQYF. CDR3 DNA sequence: TGTGCCAGCTCACCATCGTCAGGTGGGTACGAGCAGTACTTC.

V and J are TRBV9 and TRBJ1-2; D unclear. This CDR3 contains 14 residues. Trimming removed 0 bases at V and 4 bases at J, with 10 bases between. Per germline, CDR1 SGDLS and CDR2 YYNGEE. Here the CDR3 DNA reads TGTGCCAGCAGCGTAGAAGGTGGAGCCTATGGCTACACCTTC. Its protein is CASSVEGGAYGYTF.

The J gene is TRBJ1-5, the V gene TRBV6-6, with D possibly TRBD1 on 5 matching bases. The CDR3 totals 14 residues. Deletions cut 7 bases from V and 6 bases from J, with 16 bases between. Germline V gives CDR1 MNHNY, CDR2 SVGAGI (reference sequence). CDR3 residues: CASTGHRQAQPQHF. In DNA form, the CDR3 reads TGTGCCAGCACCGGACACCGGCAGGCTCAGCCCCAGCATTTT.

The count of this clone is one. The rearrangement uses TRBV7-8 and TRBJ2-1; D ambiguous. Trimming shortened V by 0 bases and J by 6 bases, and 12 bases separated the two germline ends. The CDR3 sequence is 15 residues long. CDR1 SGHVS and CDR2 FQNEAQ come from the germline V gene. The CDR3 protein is CASSLAPLSSNEQFF. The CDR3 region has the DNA TGTGCCAGCAGCTTAGCCCCCCTGAGCTCCAATGAGCAGTTCTTC.

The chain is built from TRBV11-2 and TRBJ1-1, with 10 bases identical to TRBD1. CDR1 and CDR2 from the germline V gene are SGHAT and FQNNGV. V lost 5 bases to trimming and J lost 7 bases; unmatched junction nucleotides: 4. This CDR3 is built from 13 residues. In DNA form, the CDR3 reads TGTGCCAGCAGCCTAGGGACAGGGGTTGAAGCTTTCTTT. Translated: CASSLGTGVEAFF.

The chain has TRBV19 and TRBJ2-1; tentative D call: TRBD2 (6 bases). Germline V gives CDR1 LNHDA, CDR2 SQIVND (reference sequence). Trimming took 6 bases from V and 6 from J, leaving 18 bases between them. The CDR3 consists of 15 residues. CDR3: CASSPRPGRTNEQFF. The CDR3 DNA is TGTGCCAGTAGCCCCCGGCCAGGGAGGACCAATGAGCAGTTCTTC.

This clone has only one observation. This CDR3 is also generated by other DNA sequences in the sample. CDR3 DNA sequence: TGTGCCAGCAGCTTGGCCCGGGACAGGGTGAATTCACCCCTCCACTTT. Residues: CASSLARDRVNSPLHF. This chain joins TRBV5-6 and TRBJ1-6; 9 bases map to TRBD1. CDR1 is SGHDT and CDR2 is YYEEEE in the germline V gene. The CDR3 spans 16 residues. V trimming: 0 bases; J trimming: 7 bases; junction bases outside the gene matches: 5.

The CDR3 loop reads CATSRQGQETQYF. In DNA form, the CDR3 reads TGTGCCACGAGCCGACAGGGACAAGAGACCCAGTACTTC. The V and J genes are TRBV15 and TRBJ2-5; 7 bases align to TRBD1. Germline V gene lookup returns CDR1 LNHNV and CDR2 YYDKDF (reference sequence). The CDR3 extends over 13 amino acids. The V gene end was trimmed by 9 bases and the J gene end by 2 bases; junction bases not matched to a gene: 6.

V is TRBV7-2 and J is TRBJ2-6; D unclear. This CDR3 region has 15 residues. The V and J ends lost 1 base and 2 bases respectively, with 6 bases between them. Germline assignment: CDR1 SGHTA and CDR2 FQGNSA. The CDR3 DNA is TGTGCCAGCAGCTTAGTCTCCCCTGGGGCCAACGTCCTGACTTTC. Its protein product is CASSLVSPGANVLTF.

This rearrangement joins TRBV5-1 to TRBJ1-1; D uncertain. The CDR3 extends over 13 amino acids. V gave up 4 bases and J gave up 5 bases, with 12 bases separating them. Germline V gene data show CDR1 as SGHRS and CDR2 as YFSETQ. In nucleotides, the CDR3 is TGCGCCAGCAGCGGCTCAGGTGGAACTGAAGCTTTCTTT. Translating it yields CASSGSGGTEAFF.

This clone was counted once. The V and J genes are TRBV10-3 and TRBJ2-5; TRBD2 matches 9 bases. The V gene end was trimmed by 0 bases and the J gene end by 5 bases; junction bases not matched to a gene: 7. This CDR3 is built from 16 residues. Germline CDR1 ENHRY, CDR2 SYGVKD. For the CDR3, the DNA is TGTGCCATCAGTGAGTCATCTAGCGGGGTCGGTGAGACCCAGTACTTC. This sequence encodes CAISESSSGVGETQYF.

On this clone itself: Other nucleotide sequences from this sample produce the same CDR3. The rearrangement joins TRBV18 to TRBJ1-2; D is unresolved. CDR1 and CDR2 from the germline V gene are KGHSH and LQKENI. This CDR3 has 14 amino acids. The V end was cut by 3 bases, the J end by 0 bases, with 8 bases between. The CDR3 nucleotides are TGTGCCAGCTCACCCCTTGAGGCTAACTATGGCTACACCTTC. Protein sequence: CASSPLEANYGYTF.

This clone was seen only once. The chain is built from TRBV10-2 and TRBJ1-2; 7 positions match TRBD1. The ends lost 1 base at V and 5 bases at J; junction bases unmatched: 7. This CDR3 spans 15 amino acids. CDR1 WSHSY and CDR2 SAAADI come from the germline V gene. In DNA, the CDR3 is TGCGCCAGCAGTGAGTTCGCGACAGGGAGGTATGGCTACACCTTC. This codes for CASSEFATGRYGYTF.

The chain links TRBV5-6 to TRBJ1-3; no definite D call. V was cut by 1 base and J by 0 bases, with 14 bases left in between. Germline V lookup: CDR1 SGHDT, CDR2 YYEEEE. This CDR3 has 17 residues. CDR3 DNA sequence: TGTGCCAGCAGCTTGCCCGGAGCCCTTAGCTCTGGAAACACCATATATTTT. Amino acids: CASSLPGALSSGNTIYF. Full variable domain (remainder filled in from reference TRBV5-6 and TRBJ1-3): DAGVTQSPTHLIKTRGQQVTLRCSPKSGHDTVSWYQQALGQGPQFIFQYYEEEERQRGNFPDRFSGHQFPNYSSELNVNALLLGDSALYLCASSLPGALSSGNTIYFGEGSWLTVV.

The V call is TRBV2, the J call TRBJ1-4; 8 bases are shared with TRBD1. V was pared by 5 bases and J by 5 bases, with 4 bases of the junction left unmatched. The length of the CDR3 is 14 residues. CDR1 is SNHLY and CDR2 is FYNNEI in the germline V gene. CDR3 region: CASSQRQGNEKLFF. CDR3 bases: TGTGCCAGCAGTCAAAGACAGGGGAATGAAAAACTGTTTTTT.